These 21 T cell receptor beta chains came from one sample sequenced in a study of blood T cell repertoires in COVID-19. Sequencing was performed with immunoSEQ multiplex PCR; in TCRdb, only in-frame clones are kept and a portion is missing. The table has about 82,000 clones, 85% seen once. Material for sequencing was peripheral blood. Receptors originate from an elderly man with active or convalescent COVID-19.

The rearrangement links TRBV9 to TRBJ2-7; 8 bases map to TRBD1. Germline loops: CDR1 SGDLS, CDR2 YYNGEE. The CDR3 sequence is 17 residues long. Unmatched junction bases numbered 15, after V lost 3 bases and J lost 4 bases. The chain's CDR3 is CASSGKKSDRAFYEQYV. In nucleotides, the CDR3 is TGTGCCAGCAGCGGCAAAAAATCGGACAGGGCCTTTTACGAGCAGTACGTC.

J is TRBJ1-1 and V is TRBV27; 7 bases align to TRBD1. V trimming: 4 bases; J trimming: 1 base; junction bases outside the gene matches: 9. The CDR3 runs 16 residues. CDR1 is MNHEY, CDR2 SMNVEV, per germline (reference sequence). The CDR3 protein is CASSYLPGQKNTEAFF. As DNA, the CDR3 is TGTGCCAGCAGTTACTTGCCGGGACAGAAGAACACTGAAGCTTTCTTT.

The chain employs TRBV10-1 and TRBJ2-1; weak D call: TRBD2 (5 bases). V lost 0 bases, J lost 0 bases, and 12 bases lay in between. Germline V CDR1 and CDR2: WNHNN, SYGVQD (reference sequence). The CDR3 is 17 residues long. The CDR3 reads CASSESGSPSSYNEQFF. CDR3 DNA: TGCGCCAGCAGTGAGTCGGGGAGTCCGAGCTCCTACAATGAGCAGTTCTTC.

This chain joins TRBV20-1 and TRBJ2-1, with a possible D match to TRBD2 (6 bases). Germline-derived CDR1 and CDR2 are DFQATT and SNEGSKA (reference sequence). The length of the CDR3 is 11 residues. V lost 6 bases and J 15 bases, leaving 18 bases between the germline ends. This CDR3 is CSAMRAGYPFF. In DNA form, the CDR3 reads TGCAGTGCGATGCGGGCGGGATATCCGTTCTTC.

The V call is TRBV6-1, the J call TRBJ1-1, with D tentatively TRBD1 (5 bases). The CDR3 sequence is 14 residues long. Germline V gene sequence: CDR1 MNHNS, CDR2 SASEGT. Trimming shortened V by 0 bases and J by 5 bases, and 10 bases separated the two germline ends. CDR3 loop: CASSEALAGTEAFF. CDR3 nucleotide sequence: TGTGCCAGCAGTGAAGCTCTGGCAGGGACTGAAGCTTTCTTT.

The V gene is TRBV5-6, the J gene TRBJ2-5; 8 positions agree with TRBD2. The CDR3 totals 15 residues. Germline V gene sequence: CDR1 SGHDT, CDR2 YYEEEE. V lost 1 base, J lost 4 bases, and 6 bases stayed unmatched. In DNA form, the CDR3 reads TGTGCCAGCAGCTTGAGTCGGGGGGGTTTAGAGACCCAGTACTTC. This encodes CASSLSRGGLETQYF.

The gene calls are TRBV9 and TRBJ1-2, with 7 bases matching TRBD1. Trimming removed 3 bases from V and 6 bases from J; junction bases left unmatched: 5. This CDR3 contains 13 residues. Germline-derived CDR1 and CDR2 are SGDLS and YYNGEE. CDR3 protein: CASSGDRVDGYTF. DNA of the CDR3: TGTGCCAGCAGCGGTGACAGGGTTGATGGCTACACCTTC.

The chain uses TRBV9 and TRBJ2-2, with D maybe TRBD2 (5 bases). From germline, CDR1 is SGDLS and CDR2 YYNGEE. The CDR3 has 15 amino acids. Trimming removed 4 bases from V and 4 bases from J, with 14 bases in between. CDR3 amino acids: CASSPHPEATGELFF. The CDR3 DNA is TGTGCCAGCAGCCCCCACCCGGAGGCCACCGGGGAGCTGTTTTTT.

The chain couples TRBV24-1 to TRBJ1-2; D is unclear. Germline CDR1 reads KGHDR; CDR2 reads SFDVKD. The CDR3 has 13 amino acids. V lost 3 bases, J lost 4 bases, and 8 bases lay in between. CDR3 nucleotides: TGTGCCACCAGTGATAACAGTTTCTATGGCTACACCTTC. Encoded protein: CATSDNSFYGYTF.

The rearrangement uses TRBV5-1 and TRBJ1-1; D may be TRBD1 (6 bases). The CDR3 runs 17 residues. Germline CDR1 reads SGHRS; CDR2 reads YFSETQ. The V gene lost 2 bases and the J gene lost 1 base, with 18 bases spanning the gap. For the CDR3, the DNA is TGCGCCAGCAGCTTTCGTGGACAGAACAAGGGGAACACTGAAGCTTTCTTT. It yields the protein CASSFRGQNKGNTEAFF.

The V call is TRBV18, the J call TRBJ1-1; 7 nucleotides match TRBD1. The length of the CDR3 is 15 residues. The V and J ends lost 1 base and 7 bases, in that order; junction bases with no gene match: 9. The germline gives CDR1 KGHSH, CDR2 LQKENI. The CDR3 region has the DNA TGTGCCAGCTCACCACGGCGGGACAGCACTCATGAAGCTTTCTTT. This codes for CASSPRRDSTHEAFF.

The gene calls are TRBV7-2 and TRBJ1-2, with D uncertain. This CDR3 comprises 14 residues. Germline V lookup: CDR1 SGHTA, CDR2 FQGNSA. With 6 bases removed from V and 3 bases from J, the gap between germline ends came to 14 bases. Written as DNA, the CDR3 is TGTGCCAGCAGTCCTCAGCGGAATTACTATGGCTACACCTTC. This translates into CASSPQRNYYGYTF.

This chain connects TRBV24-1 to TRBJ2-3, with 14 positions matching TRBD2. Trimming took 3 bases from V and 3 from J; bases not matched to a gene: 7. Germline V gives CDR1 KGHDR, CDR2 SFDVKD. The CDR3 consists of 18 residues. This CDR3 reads CATSDPGTSGSGTDTQYF. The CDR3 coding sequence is TGTGCCACCAGTGATCCAGGGACTAGCGGGAGTGGTACAGATACGCAGTATTTT.

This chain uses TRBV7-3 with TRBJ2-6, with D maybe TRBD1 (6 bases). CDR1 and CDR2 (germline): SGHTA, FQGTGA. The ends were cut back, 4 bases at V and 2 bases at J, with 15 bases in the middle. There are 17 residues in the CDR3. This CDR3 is CASSSQGTSPGANVLTF. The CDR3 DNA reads TGTGCCAGCAGCTCGCAGGGGACATCTCCTGGGGCCAACGTCCTGACTTTC.

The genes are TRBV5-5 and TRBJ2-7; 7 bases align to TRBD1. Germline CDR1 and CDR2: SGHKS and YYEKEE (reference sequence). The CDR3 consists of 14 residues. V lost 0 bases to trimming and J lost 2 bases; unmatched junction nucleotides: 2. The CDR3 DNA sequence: TGTGCCAGCAGCTTGGGACAGGGACCCTACGAGCAGTACGTC. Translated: CASSLGQGPYEQYV.

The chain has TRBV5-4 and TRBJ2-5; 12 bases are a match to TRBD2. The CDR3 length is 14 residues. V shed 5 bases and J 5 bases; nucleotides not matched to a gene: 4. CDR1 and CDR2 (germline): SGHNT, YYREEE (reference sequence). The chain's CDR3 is CASSLGLAGETQYF. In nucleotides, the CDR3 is TGTGCCAGCAGTCTTGGACTAGCGGGGGAGACCCAGTACTTC.

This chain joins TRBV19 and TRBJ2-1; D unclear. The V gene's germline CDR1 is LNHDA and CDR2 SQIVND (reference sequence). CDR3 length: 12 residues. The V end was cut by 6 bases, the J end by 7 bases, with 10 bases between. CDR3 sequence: CASSTPRNEQFF. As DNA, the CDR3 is TGTGCCAGTAGCACCCCCCGGAATGAGCAGTTCTTC.

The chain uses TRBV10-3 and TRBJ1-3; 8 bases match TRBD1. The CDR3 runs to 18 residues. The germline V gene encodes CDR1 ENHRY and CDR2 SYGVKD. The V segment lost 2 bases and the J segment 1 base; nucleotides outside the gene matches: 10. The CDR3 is CAISEEWDRMVSGNTIYF. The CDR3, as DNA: TGTGCCATCAGTGAGGAATGGGACAGGATGGTATCTGGAAACACCATATATTTT.

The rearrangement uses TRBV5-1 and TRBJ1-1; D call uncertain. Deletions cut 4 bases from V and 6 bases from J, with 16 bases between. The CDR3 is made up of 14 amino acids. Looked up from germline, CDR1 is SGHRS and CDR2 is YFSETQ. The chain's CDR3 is CASSPGLQEAEAFF. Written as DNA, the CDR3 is TGCGCCAGCAGCCCCGGACTTCAAGAGGCTGAAGCTTTCTTT.

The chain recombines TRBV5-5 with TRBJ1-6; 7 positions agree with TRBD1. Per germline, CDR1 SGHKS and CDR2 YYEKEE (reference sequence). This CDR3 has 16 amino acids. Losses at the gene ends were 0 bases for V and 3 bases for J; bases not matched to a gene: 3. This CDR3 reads CASSLGDRVYNSPLHF. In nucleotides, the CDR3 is TGTGCCAGCAGCTTGGGGGACAGAGTCTATAATTCACCCCTCCACTTT.

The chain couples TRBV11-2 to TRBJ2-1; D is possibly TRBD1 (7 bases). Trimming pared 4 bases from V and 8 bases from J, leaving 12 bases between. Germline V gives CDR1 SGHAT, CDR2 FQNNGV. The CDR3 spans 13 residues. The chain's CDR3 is CASSSRGRHEQFF. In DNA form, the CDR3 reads TGTGCCAGCAGCTCCAGGGGGAGGCATGAGCAGTTCTTC.